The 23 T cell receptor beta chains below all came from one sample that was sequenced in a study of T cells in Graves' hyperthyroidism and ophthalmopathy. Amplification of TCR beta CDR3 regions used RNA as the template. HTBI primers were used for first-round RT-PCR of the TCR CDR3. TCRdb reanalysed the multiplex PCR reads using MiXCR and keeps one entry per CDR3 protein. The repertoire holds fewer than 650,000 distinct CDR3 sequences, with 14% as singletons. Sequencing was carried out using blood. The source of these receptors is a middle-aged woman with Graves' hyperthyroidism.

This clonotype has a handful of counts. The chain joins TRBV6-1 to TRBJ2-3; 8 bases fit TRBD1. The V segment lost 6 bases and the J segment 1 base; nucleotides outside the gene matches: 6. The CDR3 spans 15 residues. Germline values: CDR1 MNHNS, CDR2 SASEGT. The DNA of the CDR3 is TGTGCCAGCAGCAGAGGACAGGGACGCACAGATACGCAGTATTTT. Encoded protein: CASSRGQGRTDTQYF.

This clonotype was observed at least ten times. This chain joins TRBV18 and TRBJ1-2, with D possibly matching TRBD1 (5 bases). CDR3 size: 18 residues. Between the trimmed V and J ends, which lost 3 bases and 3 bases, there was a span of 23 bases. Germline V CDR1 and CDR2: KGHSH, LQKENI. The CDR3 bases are TGTGCCAGCTCACCCGGGGTCCAGGGTGGACCTACGGACTATGGCTACACCTTC. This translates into CASSPGVQGGPTDYGYTF.

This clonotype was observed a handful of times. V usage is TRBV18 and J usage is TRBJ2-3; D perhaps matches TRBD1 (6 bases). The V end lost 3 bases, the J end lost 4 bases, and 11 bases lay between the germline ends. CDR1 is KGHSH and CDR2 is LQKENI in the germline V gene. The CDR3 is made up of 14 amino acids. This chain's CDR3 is CASSPEDSSDTQYF. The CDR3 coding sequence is TGTGCCAGCTCACCGGAGGACAGCTCAGATACGCAGTATTTT. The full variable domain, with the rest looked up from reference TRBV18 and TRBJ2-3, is NAGVMQNPRHLVRRRGQEARLRCSPMKGHSHVYWYRQLPEEGLKFMVYLQKENIIDESGMPKERFSAEFPKEGPSILRIQQVVRGDSAAYFCASSPEDSSDTQYFGPGTRLTVL.

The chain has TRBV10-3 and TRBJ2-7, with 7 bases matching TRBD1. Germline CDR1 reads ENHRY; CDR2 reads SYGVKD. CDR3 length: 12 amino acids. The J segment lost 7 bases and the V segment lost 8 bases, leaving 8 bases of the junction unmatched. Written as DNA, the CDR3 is TGTGCCATCCGGGACAGAGGTAATGAGCAGTACTTC. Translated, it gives CAIRDRGNEQYF.

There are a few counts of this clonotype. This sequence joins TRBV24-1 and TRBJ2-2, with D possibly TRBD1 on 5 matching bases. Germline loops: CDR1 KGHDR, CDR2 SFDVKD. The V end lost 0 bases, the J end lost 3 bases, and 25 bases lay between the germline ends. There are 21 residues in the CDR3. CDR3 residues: CATSDLQVGRTGALDTGELFF. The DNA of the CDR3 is TGTGCCACCAGTGATTTGCAAGTGGGGCGTACAGGCGCTTTAGACACCGGGGAGCTGTTTTTT.

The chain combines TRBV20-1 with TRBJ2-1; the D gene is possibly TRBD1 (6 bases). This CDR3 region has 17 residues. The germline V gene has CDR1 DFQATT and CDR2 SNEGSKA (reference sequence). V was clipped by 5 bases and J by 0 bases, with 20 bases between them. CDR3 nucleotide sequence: TGCAGTGCTTCCACCGGAATGGGACACAACTCCTACAATGAGCAGTTCTTC. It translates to CSASTGMGHNSYNEQFF.

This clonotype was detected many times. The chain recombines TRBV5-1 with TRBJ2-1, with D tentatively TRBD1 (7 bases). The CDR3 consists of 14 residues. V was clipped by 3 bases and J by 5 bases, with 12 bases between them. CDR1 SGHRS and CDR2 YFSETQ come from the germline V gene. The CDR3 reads CASSWTGGNNEQFF. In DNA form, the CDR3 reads TGCGCCAGCAGCTGGACAGGAGGGAACAATGAGCAGTTCTTC.

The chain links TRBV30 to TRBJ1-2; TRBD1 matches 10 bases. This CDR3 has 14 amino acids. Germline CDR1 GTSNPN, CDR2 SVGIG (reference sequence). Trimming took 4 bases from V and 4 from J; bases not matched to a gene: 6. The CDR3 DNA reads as TGTGCCTGGATGGGACAGGGGCTCGTCTATGGCTACACCTTC. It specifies CAWMGQGLVYGYTF.

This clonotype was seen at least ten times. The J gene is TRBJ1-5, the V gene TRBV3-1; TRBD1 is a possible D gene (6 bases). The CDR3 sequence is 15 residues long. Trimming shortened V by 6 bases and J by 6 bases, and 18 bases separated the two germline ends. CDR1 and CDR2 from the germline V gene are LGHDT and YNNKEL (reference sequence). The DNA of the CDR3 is TGTGCCAGCAGTGATGGACAGCTATCAAGTCAGCCCCAGCATTTT. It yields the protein CASSDGQLSSQPQHF.

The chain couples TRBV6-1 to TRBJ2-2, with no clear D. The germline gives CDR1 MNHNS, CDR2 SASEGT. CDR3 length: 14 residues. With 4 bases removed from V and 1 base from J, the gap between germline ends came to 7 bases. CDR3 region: CASSGARNTGELFF. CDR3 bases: TGTGCCAGCAGTGGTGCCCGGAACACCGGGGAGCTGTTTTTT.

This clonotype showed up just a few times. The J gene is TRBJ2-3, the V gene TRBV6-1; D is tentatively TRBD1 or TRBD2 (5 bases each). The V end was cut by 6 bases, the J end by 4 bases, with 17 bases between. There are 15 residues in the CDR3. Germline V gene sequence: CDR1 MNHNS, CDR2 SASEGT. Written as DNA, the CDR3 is TGTGCCAGCAGAGTACAACAGGAGAGGGCAGATACGCAGTATTTT. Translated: CASRVQQERADTQYF.

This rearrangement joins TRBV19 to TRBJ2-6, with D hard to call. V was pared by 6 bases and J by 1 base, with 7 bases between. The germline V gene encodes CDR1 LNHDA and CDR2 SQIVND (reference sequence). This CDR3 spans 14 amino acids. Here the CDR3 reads CASRIGSGANVLTF. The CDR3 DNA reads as TGTGCCAGTAGGATCGGGTCTGGGGCCAACGTCCTGACTTTC.

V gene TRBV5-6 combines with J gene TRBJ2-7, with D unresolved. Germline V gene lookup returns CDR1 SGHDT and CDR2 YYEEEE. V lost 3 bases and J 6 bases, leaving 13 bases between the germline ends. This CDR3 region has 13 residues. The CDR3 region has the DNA TGTGCCAGCAGCTCGACACCCTTTCCCGAGCAGTACTTC. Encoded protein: CASSSTPFPEQYF.

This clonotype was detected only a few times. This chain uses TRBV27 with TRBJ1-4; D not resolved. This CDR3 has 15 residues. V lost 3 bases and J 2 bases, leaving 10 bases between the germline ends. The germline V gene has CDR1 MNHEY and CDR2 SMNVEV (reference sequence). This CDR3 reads CASSFGLGTNEKLFF. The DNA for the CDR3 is TGTGCCAGCAGTTTCGGGCTAGGGACTAATGAAAAACTGTTTTTT.

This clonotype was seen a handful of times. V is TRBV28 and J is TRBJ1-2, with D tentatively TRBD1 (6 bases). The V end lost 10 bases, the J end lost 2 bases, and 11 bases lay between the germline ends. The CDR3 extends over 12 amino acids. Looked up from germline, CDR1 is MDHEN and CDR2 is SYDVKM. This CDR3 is CATGQPNYGYTF. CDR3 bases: TGTGCCACCGGACAGCCCAACTATGGCTACACCTTC.

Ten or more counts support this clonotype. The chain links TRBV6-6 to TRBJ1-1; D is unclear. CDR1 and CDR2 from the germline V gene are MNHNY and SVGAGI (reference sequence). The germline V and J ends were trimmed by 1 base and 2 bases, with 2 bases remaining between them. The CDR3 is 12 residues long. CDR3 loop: CASSYFNTEAFF. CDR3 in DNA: TGTGCCAGCAGTTACTTTAACACTGAAGCTTTCTTT.

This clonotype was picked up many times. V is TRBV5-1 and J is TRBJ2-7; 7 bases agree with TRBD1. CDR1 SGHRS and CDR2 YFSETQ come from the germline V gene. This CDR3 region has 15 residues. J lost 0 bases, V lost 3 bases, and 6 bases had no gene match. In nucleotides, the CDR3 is TGCGCCAGCAGCTCTGGGACAGACAGCTCCTACGAGCAGTACTTC. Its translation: CASSSGTDSSYEQYF. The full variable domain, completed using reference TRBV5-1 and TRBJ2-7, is KAGVTQTPRYLIKTRGQQVTLSCSPISGHRSVSWYQQTPGQGLQFLFEYFSETQRNKGNFPGRFSGRQFSNSRSEMNVSTLELGDSALYLCASSSGTDSSYEQYFGPGTRLTVT.

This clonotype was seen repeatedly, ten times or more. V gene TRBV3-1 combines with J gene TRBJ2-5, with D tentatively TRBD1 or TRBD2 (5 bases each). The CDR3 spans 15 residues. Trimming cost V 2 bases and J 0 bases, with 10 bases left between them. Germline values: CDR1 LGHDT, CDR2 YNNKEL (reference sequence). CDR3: CASSQRGTYQETQYF. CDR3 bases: TGTGCCAGCAGCCAACGGGGCACGTACCAAGAGACCCAGTACTTC.

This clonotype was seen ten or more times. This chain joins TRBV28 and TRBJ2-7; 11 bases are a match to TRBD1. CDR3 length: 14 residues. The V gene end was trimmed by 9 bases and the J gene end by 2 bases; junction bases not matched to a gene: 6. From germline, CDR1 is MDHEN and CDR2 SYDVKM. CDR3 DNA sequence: TGTGCCAGTGTGCCGGGACAGGGGGCCTACGAGCAGTACTTC. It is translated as CASVPGQGAYEQYF.

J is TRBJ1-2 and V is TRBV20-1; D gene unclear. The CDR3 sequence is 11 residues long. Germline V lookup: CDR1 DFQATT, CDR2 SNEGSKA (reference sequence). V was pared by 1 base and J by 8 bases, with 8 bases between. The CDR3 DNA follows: TGCAGTGCTAGAGGGACTTTGGGCTACACCTTC. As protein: CSARGTLGYTF.

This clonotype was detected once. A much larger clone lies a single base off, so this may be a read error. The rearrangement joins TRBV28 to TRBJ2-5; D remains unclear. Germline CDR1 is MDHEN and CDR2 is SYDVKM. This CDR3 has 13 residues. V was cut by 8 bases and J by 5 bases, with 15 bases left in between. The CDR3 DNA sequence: TGTGCCAGCGGGCCAGACCCTGCGGAGACCCAGTACTTC. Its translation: CASGPDPAETQYF.

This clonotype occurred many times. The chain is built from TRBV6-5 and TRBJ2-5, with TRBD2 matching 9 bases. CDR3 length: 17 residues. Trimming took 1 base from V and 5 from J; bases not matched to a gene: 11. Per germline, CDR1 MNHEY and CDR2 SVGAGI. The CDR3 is CASSYFGGRAETETQYF. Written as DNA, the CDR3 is TGTGCCAGCAGTTACTTCGGCGGGAGGGCCGAGACGGAGACCCAGTACTTC.

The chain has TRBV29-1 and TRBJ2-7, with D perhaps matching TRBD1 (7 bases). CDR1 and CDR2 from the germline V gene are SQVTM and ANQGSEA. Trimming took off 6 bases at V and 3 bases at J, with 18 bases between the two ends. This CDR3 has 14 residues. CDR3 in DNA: TGCAGCGTGTATGGACAGGAGGGGAGCTACGAGCAGTACTTC. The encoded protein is CSVYGQEGSYEQYF.